This T cell receptor beta chain stems from a study of T cell responses to AZD1222 COVID-19 vaccine. Sequencing was performed with immunoSEQ multiplex PCR; in TCRdb, only in-frame clones are kept and a portion is missing. In the table there are 75,000 to 95,000 clones, around nine tenths of which are singletons. V lost 1 base, J lost 7 bases, and 9 bases stayed unmatched. This CDR3 has 15 amino acids. Germline CDR1 reads SEHNR; CDR2 reads FQNEAQ (reference sequence). The sequence derives from an adult who received the AZD1222 COVID-19 vaccine. The chain couples TRBV7-9 to TRBJ1-2; TRBD1 matches 7 bases. Material: peripheral blood, obtained 28 days after the second AZD1222 dose. The CDR3 DNA is TGTGCCAGCAGCTTAGAGGGACAGTTGTCAGCTGGCTACACCTTC. Protein product: CASSLEGQLSAGYTF.